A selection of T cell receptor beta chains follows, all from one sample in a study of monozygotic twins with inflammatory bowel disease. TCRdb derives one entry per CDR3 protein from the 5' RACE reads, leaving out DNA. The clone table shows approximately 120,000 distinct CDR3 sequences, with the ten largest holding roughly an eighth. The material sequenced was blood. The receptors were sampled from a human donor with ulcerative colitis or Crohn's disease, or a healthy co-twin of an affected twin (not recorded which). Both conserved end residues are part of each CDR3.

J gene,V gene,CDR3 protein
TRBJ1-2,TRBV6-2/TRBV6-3,CASSFLAIYGYTF
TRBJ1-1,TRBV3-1,CASSQDVGDTEAFF
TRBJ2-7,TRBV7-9,CASRLSGGDEQYF
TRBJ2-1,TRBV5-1,CASSYTSGTSGYNEQFF
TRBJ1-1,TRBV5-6,CASSRGSDTEAFF
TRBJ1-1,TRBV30,CAWDNGRWMGANKNTEAFF
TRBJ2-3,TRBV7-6,CASSPGTSNPDTQYF
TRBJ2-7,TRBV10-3,CAIRKTSGANEQYF
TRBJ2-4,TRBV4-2,CASSQPDSSKNIQYF
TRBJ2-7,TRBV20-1,CSAFTGGVSYEQYF
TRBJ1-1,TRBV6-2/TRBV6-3,CASSYSGRNTEAFF
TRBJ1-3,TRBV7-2,CASSFGPRTRNTIYF
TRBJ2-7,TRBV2,CASSAPSYEQYF
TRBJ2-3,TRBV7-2,CASSFEARTDTQYF
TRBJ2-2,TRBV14,CASSQGWPNTGELFF
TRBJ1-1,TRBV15,CATSRANTEAFF
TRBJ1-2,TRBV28,CASSQTESHYGYTF
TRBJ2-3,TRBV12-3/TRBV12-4,CASSPFSFTDTQYF
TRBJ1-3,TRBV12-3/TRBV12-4,CASSPGRGTGNTIYF
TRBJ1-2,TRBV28,CASKQINYGYTF
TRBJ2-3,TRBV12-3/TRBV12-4,CAKTDAKGGTDTQYF
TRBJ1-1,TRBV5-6,CASSHRLGTGFSGTFF